These 9 T cell receptor beta chains originate from one sample sequenced in a study of blood T cell repertoires in COVID-19. Assay: immunoSEQ multiplex PCR; the TCRdb copy retains only in-frame clones and omits some. The sample consists of around 220,000 clones, around nine tenths of them appearing once. Sequenced material: peripheral blood. Source of these receptors: a man between 18 and 29 years old with active or convalescent COVID-19.

The chain has TRBV27 and TRBJ2-6; 9 nucleotides match TRBD2. The CDR3 totals 19 residues. V was pared by 5 bases and J by 2 bases, with 13 bases of the junction left unmatched. Germline CDR1 is MNHEY and CDR2 is SMNVEV (reference sequence). The CDR3: CASSPRPRAGGAGANVLTF. The DNA for the CDR3 is TGTGCCAGCAGTCCTCGACCCCGCGCGGGGGGGGCTGGGGCCAACGTCCTGACTTTC.

This chain links TRBV11-2 with TRBJ2-7, with D unresolved. The CDR3 has 13 residues. Germline V CDR1 and CDR2: SGHAT, FQNNGV. V lost 5 bases and J lost 0, with 8 bases in between. CDR3: CASSPPSSYEQYF. The CDR3 DNA sequence: TGTGCCAGCAGCCCTCCCAGCTCCTACGAGCAGTACTTC.

The rearrangement joins TRBV7-2 to TRBJ1-3, with 7 bases lining up with TRBD1. Germline V lookup: CDR1 SGHTA, CDR2 FQGNSA. V dropped 3 bases and J dropped 5; count of bases not matched to a gene: 7. The CDR3 totals 15 residues. CDR3 nucleotide sequence: TGTGCCAGCAGCTTCCTTGGGACAGACCGAAACACCATATATTTT. It encodes CASSFLGTDRNTIYF.

CDR3 DNA sequence: TGTGCCAGCAGCCCAGGGGGCGCGATGGGGACTGAAGCTTTCTTT. It encodes CASSPGGAMGTEAFF. This chain joins TRBV27 and TRBJ1-1; 8 bases are shared with TRBD1. After removal of 6 bases from V and 5 bases from J, the junction contained 11 bases not matched to a gene. Germline loops: CDR1 MNHEY, CDR2 SMNVEV (reference sequence). This CDR3 has 15 residues.

The chain combines TRBV30 with TRBJ1-1; D call uncertain. V dropped 0 bases and J dropped 5 bases, with 13 bases sitting between them. The germline V gene has CDR1 GTSNPN and CDR2 SVGIG (reference sequence). The CDR3 consists of 14 residues. This CDR3 is CAWSVFIQRTEAFF. The DNA of the CDR3 is TGTGCCTGGAGTGTATTTATTCAGCGGACTGAAGCTTTCTTT.

This clone was observed a single time. The chain has TRBV7-2 and TRBJ2-7; a weak D match, TRBD1 (6 bases). This CDR3 has 14 residues. The ends were cut back, 1 base at V and 2 bases at J, with 9 bases in the middle. Germline V gene lookup returns CDR1 SGHTA and CDR2 FQGNSA. As DNA, the CDR3 is TGTGCCAGCAGCTTAGTGCAGGGGACCTACGAGCAGTACTTC. It specifies CASSLVQGTYEQYF.

In the case of this clone: Other DNA sequences of this sample code for an identical CDR3. V and J are TRBV19 and TRBJ2-1, with a tentative D call TRBD1 (5 bases). The CDR3 runs to 15 residues. Trimming pared 3 bases from V and 0 bases from J, leaving 9 bases between. Germline V gene lookup returns CDR1 LNHDA and CDR2 SQIVND (reference sequence). CDR3 sequence (DNA): TGTGCCAGTAGTATTAGGGGTAGCTCCTACAATGAGCAGTTCTTC. Translation: CASSIRGSSYNEQFF.

The chain joins TRBV18 to TRBJ1-1, with D possibly TRBD1 on 5 matching bases. Germline V gene data show CDR1 as KGHSH and CDR2 as LQKENI. V was clipped by 3 bases and J by 1 base, with 12 bases between them. CDR3 size: 15 residues. The CDR3: CASSPEGRPNTEAFF. The DNA for the CDR3 is TGTGCCAGCTCACCGGAGGGACGACCGAACACTGAAGCTTTCTTT.

The chain is built from TRBV9 and TRBJ2-3, with D possibly TRBD2 on 5 matching bases. CDR3 length: 14 residues. Trimming stripped 0 bases from V and 6 bases from J, with 11 bases between. CDR1 and CDR2 (germline): SGDLS, YYNGEE. CDR3 bases: TGTGCCAGCAGCGTAGGGACGGCGGGTGATACGCAGTATTTT. It translates to CASSVGTAGDTQYF.